The sequence of this TCR beta chain was determined in a study of patients and donors after allogeneic stem cell transplantation. TCRdb reprocessed the RT-PCR reads with MiXCR, giving one entry per CDR3 protein. The table lists about 88,000 distinct CDR3 sequences, about 48% of them singletons, with roughly 64% in the top ten. The CDR3 length is 13 residues. The germline gives CDR1 MNHEY, CDR2 SVGEGT. The V end was cut by 7 bases, the J end by 3 bases, with 10 bases between. The chain carries TRBV6-2 or TRBV6-3 and TRBJ2-1; D is ambiguous. Sequencing used blood, either unsorted or a sorted T cell fraction (not recorded which). This clonotype originated in a human donor who was either an allogeneic HSCT recipient or a stem cell or donor lymphocyte infusion donor (not recorded which). It is not recorded whose cells these are; they may come from a transplant donor. CDR3 bases: TGTGCCAGCATAACCCCAGGCTACAATGAGCAGTTCTTC. This gives the protein CASITPGYNEQFF.